The 28 T cell receptor beta chains presented below share a single source sample, sequenced in a study of molecular identifiers for immune sequencing clone quantification. MiXCR, run by TCRdb on the PCR reads, gives a single entry per CDR3 protein. The table shows hundreds of thousands of distinct CDR3 sequences, with 25% occurring only once. Sequenced: naive CD8+ T cells from blood, with Jurkat cell RNA spiked in. The subset denotes: FACS-sorted CD8+CD4-CCR7+CD45RA+ naive T cells. The receptors stem from a human donor in good health. Some libraries in this study had Jurkat cell RNA spiked in.

This clonotype has just a few counts. The V and J genes are TRBV29-1 and TRBJ2-7, with TRBD2 matching 9 bases. CDR1 and CDR2 (germline): SQVTM, ANQGSEA. This CDR3 has 14 residues. V shed 1 base and J 0 bases; nucleotides not matched to a gene: 1. CDR3 DNA sequence: TGCAGCGTTGAAGGTAGCGGGAGCTCCTACGAGCAGTACTTC. This encodes CSVEGSGSSYEQYF.

This clonotype has at least ten counts. The chain has TRBV7-2 and TRBJ2-3, with 11 bases that match TRBD2. With V trimmed by 1 base and J by 3 bases, 6 bases remained unmatched. The CDR3 loop spans 17 amino acids. Germline values: CDR1 SGHTA, CDR2 FQGNSA. This chain's CDR3 is CASSLVSGLADTDTQYF. CDR3 coding DNA: TGTGCCAGCAGCTTAGTTTCGGGACTAGCGGATACAGATACGCAGTATTTT.

The DNA of the CDR3 is TGTGCCAGCAGCCAGGGAGACACCGGGGAGCTGTTTTTT. Encoded protein: CASSQGDTGELFF. The gene calls are TRBV9 and TRBJ2-2, with D possibly being TRBD1 or TRBD2 (5 bases each). The CDR3 covers 13 residues. V was pared by 4 bases and J by 3 bases, with 7 bases between. CDR1 is SGDLS and CDR2 is YYNGEE in the germline V gene.

This clonotype was detected ten times or more. The chain employs TRBV6-5 and TRBJ2-7; 9 nucleotides line up with TRBD1. Per the germline V gene, CDR1 is MNHEY and CDR2 is SVGAGI. The CDR3 totals 13 residues. The J segment lost 6 bases and the V segment lost 5 bases, leaving 5 bases of the junction unmatched. This CDR3 is CASSTGGFGEQYF. CDR3 nucleotide sequence: TGTGCCAGCAGTACAGGGGGCTTCGGCGAGCAGTACTTC.

This clonotype has only a few counts. The chain carries TRBV28 and TRBJ2-1; unclear D gene. Germline assignment: CDR1 MDHEN and CDR2 SYDVKM. The CDR3 has 15 residues. Trimming cost V 6 bases and J 2 bases, with 14 bases left between them. CDR3 sequence reads: CASSRTATTYNEQFF. DNA for the CDR3: TGTGCCAGCAGCCGGACGGCTACCACCTACAATGAGCAGTTCTTC.

Details on this clonotype: It may be a read error: a sequence one base away is much more abundant. The conserved phenylalanine or tryptophan normally closing the CDR3 is absent here, so this likely arose from a read error. This chain uses TRBV2 with TRBJ2-7; a possible D gene is TRBD2 (5 bases). The CDR3 loop spans 15 amino acids. V lost 7 bases and J 0 bases, leaving 16 bases between the germline ends. Germline-derived CDR1 and CDR2 are SNHLY and FYNNEI. CDR3 DNA: TGTGCCAGCATGCCGAGTTCGGGGTACTCCTACGAGCAGTACCTC. Translation: CASMPSSGYSYEQYL.

This clonotype was counted a few times. The chain links TRBV19 to TRBJ1-6; D uncertain. Between the trimmed V and J ends, which lost 3 bases and 7 bases, there was a span of 16 bases. Germline assignment: CDR1 LNHDA and CDR2 SQIVND (reference sequence). The length of the CDR3 is 16 residues. The CDR3, as DNA: TGTGCCAGTAGTATCTTACCCAATCCGAGCAATTCACCCCTCCACTTT. Its translation: CASSILPNPSNSPLHF.

The V gene is TRBV11-2, the J gene TRBJ2-1; no definite D call. The V gene lost 5 bases and the J gene lost 3 bases, with 5 bases spanning the gap. Per germline, CDR1 SGHAT and CDR2 FQNNGV. The CDR3 has 12 amino acids. The chain's CDR3 is CASSEHYNEQFF. CDR3 DNA: TGTGCCAGCAGCGAGCACTACAATGAGCAGTTCTTC.

This clonotype has a count of ten or more. The chain recombines TRBV7-9 with TRBJ2-6, with D tentatively TRBD2 (6 bases). CDR1 is SEHNR, CDR2 FQNEAQ, per germline (reference sequence). V lost 5 bases to trimming and J lost 6 bases, with 14 bases between them. The CDR3 consists of 15 residues. CDR3 coding DNA: TGTGCCAGCAGCCCGCCGGGGGTAGAGGCCAACGTCCTGACTTTC. Protein product: CASSPPGVEANVLTF.

This clonotype was seen a few times. The V call is TRBV11-1, the J call TRBJ2-7, with 7 bases that match TRBD2. The CDR3 is made up of 16 amino acids. The germline V gene has CDR1 SGHAT and CDR2 FQDESV (reference sequence). The trim removed 6 bases at V and 3 bases at J, leaving 14 bases unmatched. The chain's CDR3 is CASRIETGTNYYEQYF. The CDR3 nucleotides are TGTGCCAGCAGGATTGAAACCGGGACTAACTACTACGAGCAGTACTTC.

J is TRBJ2-2 and V is TRBV5-5; tentative D call: TRBD2 (5 bases). The germline V gene encodes CDR1 SGHKS and CDR2 YYEKEE (reference sequence). With 1 base removed from V and 0 bases from J, the gap between germline ends came to 10 bases. The length of the CDR3 is 16 residues. DNA of the CDR3: TGTGCCAGCAGCTTGTACGGCGGGCCGAACACCGGGGAGCTGTTTTTT. Protein: CASSLYGGPNTGELFF.

The chain links TRBV6-4 to TRBJ2-5, with TRBD2 matching 15 bases. CDR3 length equals 16 residues. Germline-derived CDR1 and CDR2 are MRHNA and SNTAGT. V lost 8 bases, J lost 4 bases, and 8 bases stayed unmatched. The CDR3 coding sequence is TGTGCCAGCGGTCCGGGACTAGCGGGAGGCGGAGAGACCCAGTACTTC. It translates to CASGPGLAGGGETQYF.

In its sample, this clonotype was seen a few times. This chain uses TRBV2 with TRBJ2-7, with 12 positions matching TRBD2. Unmatched junction bases numbered 8, after V lost 0 bases and J lost 2 bases. The CDR3 is made up of 18 amino acids. CDR1 and CDR2 (germline): SNHLY, FYNNEI. The CDR3 region is CASSEADPRTSGTYEQYF. As DNA, the CDR3 is TGTGCCAGCAGTGAAGCCGACCCCCGGACTAGCGGGACCTACGAGCAGTACTTC.

With regard to this clonotype: Since the CDR3 does not end with the conserved phenylalanine or tryptophan, this likely comes from a read error. J is TRBJ2-7 and V is TRBV18; unclear D gene. Between the trimmed V and J ends, which lost 0 bases and 4 bases, there was a span of 7 bases. Germline assignment: CDR1 KGHSH and CDR2 LQKENI. This CDR3 region has 13 residues. CDR3: CASSPPSQYEQYL. The CDR3 DNA reads as TGTGCCAGCTCACCACCTTCGCAGTACGAGCAGTACCTC.

The chain combines TRBV27 with TRBJ2-1; possibly TRBD1 or TRBD2 for D (5 bases each). Trimming left V 6 bases short and J 5 bases short, with 17 bases between. The germline V gene has CDR1 MNHEY and CDR2 SMNVEV (reference sequence). This CDR3 spans 15 amino acids. DNA of the CDR3: TGTGCCAGCAGAGAGGTCGGGGCAGAGGACAATGAGCAGTTCTTC. It yields the protein CASREVGAEDNEQFF.

About this clonotype: At one end, the junction sequence differs from germline, possibly due to a read error. This chain links TRBV5-1 with TRBJ2-2; 7 nucleotides match TRBD1. This CDR3 region has 16 residues. Germline CDR1 is SGHRS and CDR2 is YFSETQ. The DNA for the CDR3 is TGCGCCAGCTTACCCCCGGACAGGATGGGCACCGGGGAGCTGTCTTTT. Its translation is CASLPPDRMGTGELSF.

This clonotype was recorded at least ten times. The limits of the CDR3 on the DNA are not certain, so only TCRdb's listed CDR3 is given. The chain couples TRBV30 to TRBJ2-1; no DNA check was done on the table's D call, TRBD1. The germline CDR1 and CDR2 sequences are GTSNPN and SVGIG (reference sequence). The length of the CDR3 is 10 amino acids, counting both ends. CDR3 in amino acids: CAWGQGSKFF.

This clonotype appeared a few times. Compared with germline, one end of the junction differs, possibly owing to a read error. The chain uses TRBV10-2 and TRBJ2-3, with 10 bases lining up with TRBD2. The V gene's germline CDR1 is WSHSY and CDR2 SAAADI. The CDR3 is 15 amino acids. The CDR3 DNA sequence: TGCGCCAGCAGTTTCCTAGCGGGAGCCACAGATACGCGGTATTTT. This encodes CASSFLAGATDTRYF.

V gene TRBV6-6 combines with J gene TRBJ1-6; 9 bases line up with TRBD1. CDR1 is MNHNY, CDR2 SVGAGI, per germline (reference sequence). With 5 bases clipped from V and 8 bases from J, the junction kept 16 bases outside the gene matches. The CDR3 spans 18 residues. The CDR3 spells CASSESGLLQGAHSPLHF. In DNA, the CDR3 is TGTGCCAGCAGTGAGAGTGGACTTTTACAGGGGGCGCATTCACCCCTCCACTTT.

Regarding this clonotype: This may be a read error: a much more frequent sequence differs by one nucleotide. The chain employs TRBV14 and TRBJ2-5; TRBD2 might be the D (6 bases). Germline V gene sequence: CDR1 SGHDN, CDR2 FVKESK. The CDR3 has 14 residues. This CDR3 reads CASSYFVGGESQYF. For the CDR3, the DNA is TGTGCCAGCAGCTATTTCGTCGGGGGAGAGTCCCAGTACTTC.

The chain links TRBV9 to TRBJ1-4; TRBD1 agrees at 7 bases. The V gene's germline CDR1 is SGDLS and CDR2 YYNGEE. The CDR3 loop spans 14 amino acids. J lost 5 bases, V lost 3 bases, and 4 bases had no gene match. DNA of the CDR3: TGTGCCAGCAGCGCCGACAGGGTAAATGAAAAACTGTTTTTT. This gives the protein CASSADRVNEKLFF.

The chain couples TRBV18 to TRBJ2-5; a weak D match, TRBD1 (7 bases). There are 15 residues in the CDR3. Germline CDR1 KGHSH, CDR2 LQKENI. Trimming stripped 0 bases from V and 5 bases from J, with 13 bases between. CDR3 loop: CASSPPRRGLETQYF. The CDR3 nucleotides are TGTGCCAGCTCACCACCGAGGAGGGGGCTTGAGACCCAGTACTTC.

The J gene is TRBJ1-1, the V gene TRBV30; 8 bases match TRBD1. V shed 0 bases, J shed 3 bases, and the junction held 0 bases outside the gene matches. This CDR3 has 13 residues. The V gene's germline CDR1 is GTSNPN and CDR2 SVGIG (reference sequence). CDR3 sequence reads: CAWSVQGDTEAFF. As DNA, the CDR3 is TGTGCCTGGAGTGTACAGGGGGACACTGAAGCTTTCTTT.

This clonotype was counted at least ten times. This rearrangement joins TRBV7-9 to TRBJ2-7; 14 bases align to TRBD2. The V gene's germline CDR1 is SEHNR and CDR2 FQNEAQ (reference sequence). V shed 4 bases, J shed 4 bases, and the junction held 3 bases outside the gene matches. CDR3 size: 15 residues. The CDR3 is CASSWRTSGGYEQYF. CDR3 bases: TGTGCCAGCAGCTGGCGGACTAGCGGGGGGTACGAGCAGTACTTC.

This clonotype was recorded a few times. This chain joins TRBV7-2 and TRBJ2-3; D is possibly TRBD2 (5 bases). The ends were cut back, 4 bases at V and 2 bases at J, with 22 bases in the middle. The germline V gene has CDR1 SGHTA and CDR2 FQGNSA. The CDR3 extends over 18 amino acids. The chain's CDR3 is CASSSQIYSASYTDTQYF. The DNA of the CDR3 is TGTGCCAGCAGCTCGCAGATATATAGCGCGAGTTACACAGATACGCAGTATTTT.

V usage is TRBV6-2 or TRBV6-3 and J usage is TRBJ1-5; no definite D call. V gave up 7 bases and J gave up 4 bases, with 14 bases separating them. Germline assignment: CDR1 MNHEY and CDR2 SVGEGT. The CDR3 covers 14 residues. In DNA, the CDR3 is TGTGCCAGCACCCCCGGGCGTCGAAATCAGCCCCAGCATTTT. It encodes CASTPGRRNQPQHF.

The sample holds a few counts of this clonotype. This chain connects TRBV7-2 to TRBJ1-1, with a possible D match to TRBD1 (6 bases). Trimming took 8 bases from V and 0 from J, leaving 19 bases between them. Germline CDR1 is SGHTA and CDR2 is FQGNSA. This CDR3 has 16 amino acids. CDR3 DNA: TGTGCCAGCGTCCCTCCTCGGGGGCAGATGAACACTGAAGCTTTCTTT. Protein: CASVPPRGQMNTEAFF.

To note about this clonotype: A read error may be the cause here, since a much bigger clone is one base away. The chain combines TRBV29-1 with TRBJ2-2; tentative D call: TRBD2 (6 bases). V shed 8 bases and J shed 7 bases, with 14 bases lying between them. The CDR3 is 12 residues long. Germline V gives CDR1 SQVTM, CDR2 ANQGSEA. DNA of the CDR3: TGCAGCTTTGGGGGGTACATCGGGGAGCTGTTTTTT. Translation gives CSFGGYIGELFF.